At least ten counts were recorded for the clone carrying this T cell receptor (beta chain). No antigen is known for it. This entry belongs to a study of T-cell memory formation after mild COVID-19. About the research overall: Clustering of TCRs was largely donor specific. Broader study findings: Of the contracting clones, CD4+ ones lay mainly in CM and EM, and CD8+ ones in EMRA.

The germline V gene encodes CDR1 DFQATT and CDR2 SNEGSKA (reference sequence). V lost 1 base to trimming and J lost 0 bases, with 9 bases between them. This CDR3 has 14 residues. In TCRdb, the 5' RACE reads were re-called with MiXCR into one record per CDR3 protein. The profile covers about 260,000 distinct CDR3 sequences, with approximately 8.4% appearing a single time and 22% taken by the ten largest. This TCR was sampled from a man between 18 and 29 years old who had mild COVID-19 (a few samples of this study predate the infection). Cell type and time point are not known. The rearrangement joins TRBV20-1 to TRBJ2-5, with D perhaps matching TRBD2 (6 bases). Sequencing input: PBMCs or a T cell subset sorted from them (not recorded which). In DNA form, the CDR3 reads TGCAGTGCTAGAGGGGGACTCGACCAAGAGACCCAGTACTTC. Amino acids: CSARGGLDQETQYF.